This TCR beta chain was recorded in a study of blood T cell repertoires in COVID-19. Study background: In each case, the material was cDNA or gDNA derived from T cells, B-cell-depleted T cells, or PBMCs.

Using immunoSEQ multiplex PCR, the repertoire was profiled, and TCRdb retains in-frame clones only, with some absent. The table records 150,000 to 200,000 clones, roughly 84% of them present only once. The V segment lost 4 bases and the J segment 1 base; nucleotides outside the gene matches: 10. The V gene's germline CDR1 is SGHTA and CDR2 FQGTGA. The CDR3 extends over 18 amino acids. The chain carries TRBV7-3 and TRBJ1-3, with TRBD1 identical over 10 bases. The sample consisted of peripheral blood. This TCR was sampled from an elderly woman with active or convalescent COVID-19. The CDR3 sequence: CASSSGSGGQGSGNTIYF. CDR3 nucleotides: TGTGCCAGCAGCTCCGGAAGTGGGGGACAGGGGTCTGGAAACACCATATATTTT.